The 18 T cell receptor beta chains below all came from one sample that was sequenced in a study of CD8+ T cells in alopecia areata. The treatment was: oral pan-JAK inhibitor, 5-10 mg twice daily. cDNA prepared by RNA extraction and subsequent reverse transcription served as the template for sequencing. Produced via immunoSEQ multiplex PCR; TCRdb's table is partial and in-frame only. The repertoire holds some 190,000 clones, more than 55% seen once, with roughly 0.67% in the top ten. The specimen comprised CD4+ T cells sorted from blood, sampled at week 4, from a patient treated with tofacitinib. These receptors were collected from a human donor with alopecia areata.

V usage is TRBV4-1 and J usage is TRBJ2-5, with D tentatively TRBD2 (6 bases). The germline CDR1 and CDR2 sequences are MGHRA and YSYEKL. Trimming pared 4 bases from V and 5 bases from J, leaving 14 bases between. The CDR3 consists of 14 residues. The CDR3 protein is CASSPWGELETQYF. CDR3 nucleotide sequence: TGCGCCAGCAGCCCCTGGGGGGAATTGGAGACCCAGTACTTC.

V is TRBV9 and J is TRBJ2-3; D remains ambiguous. Germline lookup yields CDR1 SGDLS and CDR2 YYNGEE. The CDR3 is 12 residues long. Trimming stripped 4 bases from V and 10 bases from J, with 13 bases between. The CDR3 here is CASSLGGVAQYF. DNA of the CDR3: TGTGCCAGCAGCCTGGGCGGTGTTGCGCAGTATTTT.

The chain recombines TRBV9 with TRBJ2-3; D might be TRBD2 (6 bases). The V gene's germline CDR1 is SGDLS and CDR2 YYNGEE. V shed 0 bases and J shed 1 base, with 15 bases lying between them. This CDR3 spans 17 amino acids. Here the CDR3 reads CASSVGRESGRTDTQYF. The CDR3 DNA is TGTGCCAGCAGCGTAGGTCGGGAGAGCGGACGCACAGATACGCAGTATTTT.

This clone was found a few times. Written as DNA, the CDR3 is TGTGCCAGCAGCCCCTGGACGAGTACCGGGGAGCTGTTTTTT. Its protein is CASSPWTSTGELFF. The chain links TRBV7-2 to TRBJ2-2; D gene uncertain. Trimming shortened V by 5 bases and J by 5 bases, and 12 bases separated the two germline ends. The germline CDR1 and CDR2 sequences are SGHTA and FQGNSA. CDR3 length: 14 amino acids.

The chain carries TRBV27 and TRBJ2-4; a possible D gene is TRBD1 (6 bases). Germline CDR1 reads MNHEY; CDR2 reads SMNVEV (reference sequence). V lost 3 bases and J 13 bases, leaving 13 bases between the germline ends. This CDR3 is 12 amino acids long. CDR3 nucleotide sequence: TGTGCCAGCAGTTTCACAGGGTCGGAGCAGTACTTC. Encoded protein: CASSFTGSEQYF.

J is TRBJ2-1 and V is TRBV4-3; 7 bases line up with TRBD2. The V gene end was trimmed by 0 bases and the J gene end by 8 bases; junction bases not matched to a gene: 4. The CDR3 sequence is 14 residues long. CDR1 is LGHNA, CDR2 YSLEER, per germline. The DNA for the CDR3 is TGCGCCAGCAGCCAAGATCACGGACTAGATGAGCAGTTCTTC. Translation gives CASSQDHGLDEQFF.

This clone was observed a handful of times. The chain links TRBV6-4 to TRBJ2-6; 12 bases align to TRBD1. This CDR3 spans 17 amino acids. Germline V gene lookup returns CDR1 MRHNA and CDR2 SNTAGT. V shed 6 bases, J shed 3 bases, and the junction held 6 bases outside the gene matches. Here the CDR3 DNA reads TGTGCCAGCAGCCCCGGGACAGGGGGCGATGGGGCCAACGTCCTGACTTTC. Translating gives CASSPGTGGDGANVLTF.

This clone has more than one count but fewer than ten. V gene TRBV11-2 combines with J gene TRBJ2-5; 7 bases agree with TRBD2. The CDR3 length is 14 residues. Germline V gene data show CDR1 as SGHAT and CDR2 as FQNNGV. V was clipped by 5 bases and J by 5 bases; unmatched bases: 8. The CDR3 nucleotides are TGTGCCAGCAGCCCGGGGGGAGGCCGGGAGACCCAGTACTTC. Translating it yields CASSPGGGRETQYF.

In its sample, this clone was seen a few times. The chain has TRBV29-1 and TRBJ2-5, with D unresolved. Trimming shortened V by 4 bases and J by 4 bases, and 7 bases separated the two germline ends. From germline, CDR1 is SQVTM and CDR2 ANQGSEA. The CDR3 runs to 11 residues. The CDR3 region has the DNA TGCAGCGTTGTTCTGGGAGAGACCCAGTACTTC. Protein product: CSVVLGETQYF.

This clone was counted only a few times. The rearrangement joins TRBV30 to TRBJ1-5; 12 bases align to TRBD1. The germline CDR1 and CDR2 sequences are GTSNPN and SVGIG (reference sequence). Losses at the gene ends were 0 bases for V and 8 bases for J; bases not matched to a gene: 8. This CDR3 has 16 amino acids. As DNA, the CDR3 is TGTGCCTGGAGTGTAACGGGACAGGGGGCTAGGAAGCCCCAGCATTTT. Protein sequence: CAWSVTGQGARKPQHF. The whole variable domain, filled in from reference TRBV30 and TRBJ1-5, reads SQTIHQWPATLVQPVGSPLSLECTVEGTSNPNLYWYRQAAGRGLQLLFYSVGIGQISSEVPQNLSASRPQDRQFILSSKKLLLSDSGFYLCAWSVTGQGARKPQHFGDGTRLSIL.

This clone was counted only a few times. Additional DNA sequences in this sample encode the identical CDR3. The CDR3 DNA reads TGCAGCGTTGGCCTAGCAGGCGAGCAGTACTTC. Encoded protein: CSVGLAGEQYF. The chain joins TRBV29-1 to TRBJ2-7, with a tentative D call TRBD2 (5 bases). This CDR3 has 11 amino acids. The germline gives CDR1 SQVTM, CDR2 ANQGSEA. Between the trimmed V and J ends, which lost 4 bases and 6 bases, there was a span of 10 bases.

This chain links TRBV2 with TRBJ2-7; 7 positions match TRBD2. Germline loops: CDR1 SNHLY, CDR2 FYNNEI. Unmatched junction bases numbered 6, after V lost 6 bases and J lost 7 bases. The CDR3 has 12 residues. The CDR3 nucleotides read TGTGCCAGCAGGGTAGCGGGCGTGGAGCAGTACTTC. It is translated as CASRVAGVEQYF.

The chain recombines TRBV7-2 with TRBJ2-1, with 11 nucleotides matching TRBD1. J lost 7 bases, V lost 6 bases, and 11 bases had no gene match. The CDR3 totals 16 residues. CDR1 and CDR2 from the germline V gene are SGHTA and FQGNSA. DNA of the CDR3: TGTGCCAGCAGTCGACCCGGACAGGGGGCGCGTAATGAGCAGTTCTTC. This translates into CASSRPGQGARNEQFF.

The chain recombines TRBV6-1 with TRBJ1-1, with 10 bases identical to TRBD1. The V gene's germline CDR1 is MNHNS and CDR2 SASEGT. After removal of 7 bases from V and 6 bases from J, the junction contained 8 bases not matched to a gene. The CDR3 runs to 14 residues. CDR3 loop: CASKGTGVLSEAFF. CDR3 DNA sequence: TGTGCCAGCAAGGGGACAGGGGTATTGTCTGAAGCTTTCTTT.

This clone has a handful of counts. The chain couples TRBV27 to TRBJ2-1; 11 bases match TRBD2. CDR3 length: 17 amino acids. The germline CDR1 and CDR2 sequences are MNHEY and SMNVEV (reference sequence). The trim removed 7 bases at V and 1 base at J, leaving 9 bases unmatched. The CDR3 loop reads CASNTSGRRKSYNEQFF. Written as DNA, the CDR3 is TGTGCCAGCAACACTAGCGGGAGAAGGAAGTCCTACAATGAGCAGTTCTTC.

This chain uses TRBV6-5 with TRBJ2-5; D uncertain. V lost 7 bases and J 7 bases, leaving 16 bases between the germline ends. Looked up from germline, CDR1 is MNHEY and CDR2 is SVGAGI. The CDR3 spans 13 residues. This CDR3 reads CASIGPGLGTQYF. The DNA for the CDR3 is TGTGCCAGCATCGGGCCCGGTTTAGGGACCCAGTACTTC.

This clone was picked up a small number of times. Germline is not matched at one junction end, which may reflect a read error. V and J are TRBV5-1 and TRBJ2-5; TRBD2 might be the D (6 bases). The CDR3 is 13 residues long. Per germline, CDR1 SGHRS and CDR2 YFSETQ. The CDR3 sequence: CASRLGLQETQYF. The CDR3 region has the DNA TGCGCCAGCAGGTTGGGACTTCAAGAGACCCAGTACTTC.

This clone was observed a single time. The V and J genes are TRBV30 and TRBJ2-7; possible D gene TRBD1, 6 bases. This CDR3 region has 14 residues. Germline V gene data show CDR1 as GTSNPN and CDR2 as SVGIG (reference sequence). Deletions cut 5 bases from V and 1 base from J, with 15 bases between. CDR3 sequence reads: CAWGPGGQSYEQYF. The CDR3 nucleotides read TGTGCCTGGGGGCCCGGAGGACAGTCCTACGAGCAGTACTTC.